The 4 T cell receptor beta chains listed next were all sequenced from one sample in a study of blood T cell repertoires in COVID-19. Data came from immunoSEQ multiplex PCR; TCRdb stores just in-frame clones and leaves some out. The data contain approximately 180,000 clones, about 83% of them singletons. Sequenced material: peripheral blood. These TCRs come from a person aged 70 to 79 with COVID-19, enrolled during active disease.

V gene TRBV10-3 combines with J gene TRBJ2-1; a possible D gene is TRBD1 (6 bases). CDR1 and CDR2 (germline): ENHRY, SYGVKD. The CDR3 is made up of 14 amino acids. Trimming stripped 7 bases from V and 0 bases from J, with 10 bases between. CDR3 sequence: CAITPDSSYNEQFF. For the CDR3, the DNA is TGTGCCATCACCCCGGACAGCTCCTACAATGAGCAGTTCTTC.

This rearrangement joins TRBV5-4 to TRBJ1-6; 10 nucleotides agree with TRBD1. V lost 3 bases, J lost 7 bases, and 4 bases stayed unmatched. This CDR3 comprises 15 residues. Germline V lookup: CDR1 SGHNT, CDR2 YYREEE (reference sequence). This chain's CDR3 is CASSSGQGGNSPLHF. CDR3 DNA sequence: TGTGCCAGCAGCTCCGGACAGGGGGGGAATTCACCCCTCCACTTT.

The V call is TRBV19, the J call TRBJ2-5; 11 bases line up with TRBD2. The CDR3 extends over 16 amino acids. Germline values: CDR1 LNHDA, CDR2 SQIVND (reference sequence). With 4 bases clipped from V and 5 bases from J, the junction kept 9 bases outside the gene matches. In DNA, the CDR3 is TGTGCCAGTAGTAGGTTAGCGGGGGGGCCGGGGGAGACCCAGTACTTC. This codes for CASSRLAGGPGETQYF.

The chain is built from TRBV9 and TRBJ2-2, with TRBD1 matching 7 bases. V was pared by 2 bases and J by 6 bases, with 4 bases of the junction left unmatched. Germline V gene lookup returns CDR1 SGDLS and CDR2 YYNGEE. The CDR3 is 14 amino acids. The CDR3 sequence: CASSVAGGPGELFF. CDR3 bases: TGTGCCAGCAGCGTGGCAGGGGGTCCCGGGGAGCTGTTTTTT.